This T cell receptor beta chain came from a study of T cells in Graves' hyperthyroidism and ophthalmopathy. From RNA transcripts, TCR beta CDR3 regions were amplified. Researchers ran a first-round RT-PCR on the TCR CDR3 using the HTBI primer set. Via MiXCR, TCRdb re-called the multiplex PCR reads, giving one row per CDR3 protein. The sample holds a few hundred thousand distinct CDR3 sequences, roughly 14% seen once. Sequencing was done on a sample of blood. This TCR derives from a woman in her thirties with Graves' hyperthyroidism.

CDR3 protein: CASSRSAGGSISYEQYF. The CDR3 DNA is TGTGCCAGCAGCAGATCCGCAGGGGGCTCGATCTCCTACGAGCAGTACTTC. The rearrangement links TRBV5-5 to TRBJ2-7; 8 bases line up with TRBD1. Germline CDR1 reads SGHKS; CDR2 reads YYEKEE (reference sequence). The CDR3 runs 17 residues. V trimming: 4 bases; J trimming: 0 bases; junction bases outside the gene matches: 12.